These 18 T cell receptor beta chains were all obtained from the same sample, sequenced in a study of T cell responses to AZD1222 COVID-19 vaccine. TCRdb keeps only in-frame clones here, not all; method: immunoSEQ multiplex PCR. In the table there are around 160,000 clones, about 90% of which are singletons. The starting material was peripheral blood, obtained on day 0 of MenACWY control vaccination. The source of these receptors is an adult in good health.

Comments on this clone: Other DNA sequences within the sample encode an identical CDR3. This chain links TRBV28 with TRBJ1-5; no definite D call. V lost 3 bases to trimming and J lost 5 bases, with 5 bases between them. The CDR3 is 12 amino acids. Germline values: CDR1 MDHEN, CDR2 SYDVKM. CDR3 coding DNA: TGTGCCAGCAGTTTGCCGGATCAGCCCCAGCATTTT. Its translation: CASSLPDQPQHF.

This chain links TRBV5-1 with TRBJ2-5; no definite D call. The germline V gene has CDR1 SGHRS and CDR2 YFSETQ. With 0 bases removed from V and 5 bases from J, the gap between germline ends came to 2 bases. The CDR3 is 11 residues long. CDR3 DNA sequence: TGCGCCAGCAGCTTGGACGAGACCCAGTACTTC. Protein sequence: CASSLDETQYF.

This clone has just one count. The V gene is TRBV27, the J gene TRBJ2-1; 7 bases map to TRBD2. Germline lookup yields CDR1 MNHEY and CDR2 SMNVEV (reference sequence). The V gene end was trimmed by 4 bases and the J gene end by 6 bases; junction bases not matched to a gene: 9. The CDR3 has 15 residues. As DNA, the CDR3 is TGTGCCAGCAGTTCGACTAGCCTGGTGGGCAATGAGCAGTTCTTC. Encoded protein: CASSSTSLVGNEQFF.

The J gene is TRBJ2-1, the V gene TRBV7-9; the match to TRBD1 covers 9 bases. V dropped 6 bases and J dropped 2; count of bases not matched to a gene: 2. The germline V gene encodes CDR1 SEHNR and CDR2 FQNEAQ (reference sequence). CDR3 length: 14 residues. CDR3 DNA sequence: TGTGCCAGCAGTGGGGACAGGGCCTACAATGAGCAGTTCTTC. Encoded protein: CASSGDRAYNEQFF.

The V gene is TRBV5-1, the J gene TRBJ1-5, with D maybe TRBD1 (5 bases). Trimming shortened V by 4 bases and J by 8 bases, and 16 bases separated the two germline ends. Germline assignment: CDR1 SGHRS and CDR2 YFSETQ. The CDR3 length is 14 residues. CDR3 sequence: CASSPGRGKEPQHF. DNA of the CDR3: TGCGCCAGCAGCCCGGGACGGGGCAAAGAGCCCCAGCATTTT.

There are a few counts of this clone. The rearrangement uses TRBV7-9 and TRBJ2-2, with D maybe TRBD1 (6 bases). There are 14 residues in the CDR3. V was pared by 5 bases and J by 2 bases, with 9 bases between. Germline CDR1 and CDR2: SEHNR and FQNEAQ (reference sequence). CDR3 in DNA: TGTGCCAGCAGCGCACAGGGCAACACCGGGGAGCTGTTTTTT. Residues: CASSAQGNTGELFF.

With respect to this clone: The junction departs from germline at one end; a sequencing error may be responsible. This chain connects TRBV7-9 to TRBJ2-3; 11 positions match TRBD2. Germline V lookup: CDR1 SEHNR, CDR2 FQNEAQ (reference sequence). The CDR3 contains 14 residues. In DNA, the CDR3 is TGTGCCAGCAGCCTAGCGGGAGGACGAAATACGCAGTATTTT. Translated, it gives CASSLAGGRNTQYF.

The chain uses TRBV30 and TRBJ2-2; tentative D call: TRBD1 (5 bases). Trimming pared 5 bases from V and 7 bases from J, leaving 23 bases between. The CDR3 is 16 amino acids. Germline V gene data show CDR1 as GTSNPN and CDR2 as SVGIG (reference sequence). The CDR3 spells CAWDRQRALVGGELFF. CDR3 nucleotide sequence: TGTGCCTGGGACAGACAGCGAGCCTTAGTGGGCGGGGAGCTGTTTTTT.

J is TRBJ2-7 and V is TRBV5-1; D might be TRBD2 (5 bases). Germline-derived CDR1 and CDR2 are SGHRS and YFSETQ. This CDR3 region has 15 residues. With 1 base removed from V and 0 bases from J, the gap between germline ends came to 11 bases. CDR3 sequence: CASSLYGGFSYEQYF. The CDR3 DNA reads TGCGCCAGCAGCTTGTACGGCGGGTTCTCCTACGAGCAGTACTTC.

V is TRBV9 and J is TRBJ1-5; D is undetermined. CDR1 and CDR2 (germline): SGDLS, YYNGEE. V lost 1 base and J lost 5, with 19 bases in between. The CDR3 is 17 amino acids. The CDR3 DNA sequence: TGTGCCAGCAGCGTATTTAAGGCAGGCGGTTGGGATCAGCCCCAGCATTTT. This sequence encodes CASSVFKAGGWDQPQHF.

The chain couples TRBV5-5 to TRBJ1-5; D is possibly TRBD1 (6 bases). In germline, CDR1 is SGHKS, CDR2 YYEKEE (reference sequence). V shed 3 bases and J shed 0 bases, with 13 bases lying between them. This CDR3 region has 16 residues. The CDR3 DNA follows: TGTGCCAGCAGCTACCGGCAGGGGAATAGCAATCAGCCCCAGCATTTT. Translating gives CASSYRQGNSNQPQHF.

The CDR3 sequence: CASSQGGGDTDTQYF. The DNA of the CDR3 is TGTGCCAGCAGCCAAGGGGGCGGTGACACAGATACGCAGTATTTT. This rearrangement joins TRBV3-1 (or the pseudogene TRBV3-2) to TRBJ2-3; TRBD1 is a possible D gene (5 bases). The CDR3 loop spans 15 amino acids. Trimming took off 1 base at V and 2 bases at J, with 10 bases between the two ends. Germline-derived CDR1 and CDR2 are LGHDT and YNNKEL (reference sequence).

This sequence joins TRBV7-2 and TRBJ2-5; D gene uncertain. CDR3 length: 12 residues. Germline V gene data show CDR1 as SGHTA and CDR2 as FQGNSA. Trimming took 5 bases from V and 9 from J, leaving 13 bases between them. For the CDR3, the DNA is TGTGCCAGCAGCCCGGACCTGGTGGCCCAGTACTTC. Protein sequence: CASSPDLVAQYF.

The sample holds one count of this clone. The genes are TRBV6-5 and TRBJ1-2; D ambiguous. CDR3 length equals 12 residues. The germline gives CDR1 MNHEY, CDR2 SVGAGI. The V and J ends lost 6 bases and 4 bases respectively, with 9 bases between them. The DNA for the CDR3 is TGTGCCAGCAGGGTATGGCGCTATGGCTACACCTTC. It codes for CASRVWRYGYTF.

The chain recombines TRBV18 with TRBJ2-7; weak D call: TRBD2 (5 bases). The CDR3 consists of 16 residues. CDR1 is KGHSH, CDR2 LQKENI, per germline. The V and J ends lost 6 bases and 0 bases respectively, with 18 bases between them. The CDR3 DNA reads as TGTGCCAGCTCTCGACGGCGGGTTACGAGCTCCTACGAGCAGTACTTC. Amino acid sequence: CASSRRRVTSSYEQYF.

On this clone: Within the sample, other DNA sequences also encode this same CDR3. The rearrangement joins TRBV12-3 or TRBV12-4 to TRBJ1-2; no firm D call. Trimming took off 4 bases at V and 1 base at J, with 7 bases between the two ends. The CDR3 covers 13 residues. The CDR3 sequence is CASSSGLNYGYTF. Written as DNA, the CDR3 is TGTGCCAGCAGTTCAGGACTTAACTATGGCTACACCTTC.

This sequence joins TRBV6-1 and TRBJ1-2, with unresolved D. The CDR3 extends over 16 amino acids. CDR1 MNHNS and CDR2 SASEGT come from the germline V gene. V lost 2 bases to trimming and J lost 2 bases, with 15 bases between them. The CDR3 DNA sequence: TGTGCCAGCAGTGAACGGGGAGGGCGGCTAAACTATGGCTACACCTTC. It specifies CASSERGGRLNYGYTF.

V gene TRBV29-1 combines with J gene TRBJ1-1; no clear D. Trimming removed 3 bases from V and 8 bases from J, with 22 bases in between. Germline-derived CDR1 and CDR2 are SQVTM and ANQGSEA. The CDR3 length is 15 residues. In DNA form, the CDR3 reads TGCAGCGTTGATACAGAAGCGGGTCCTAAAGAGGAAGCTTTCTTT. Amino acids: CSVDTEAGPKEEAFF. The variable domain in full, completed from reference TRBV29-1 and TRBJ1-1, reads SAVISQKPSRDICQRGTSLTIQCQVDSQVTMMFWYRQQPGQSLTLIATANQGSEATYESGFVIDKFPISRPNLTFSTLTVSNMSPEDSSIYLCSVDTEAGPKEEAFFGQGTRLTVV.